This TCR beta chain was identified in a study of Ad26.COV2.S vaccination and SARS-CoV-2 variants. V lost 1 base and J lost 6, with 13 bases in between. The germline V gene has CDR1 SGHTA and CDR2 FQGNSA. The CDR3 sequence is 15 residues long. As to treatment: approximately 18 received Ad26.COV2.S at low or high dose, single or two shots; about 5 received placebo; per-sample allocation not given. At day 63 after the first vaccine or placebo injection, samples were drawn. Method: immunoSEQ multiplex PCR; TCRdb's copy keeps in-frame clones and lacks some. The sample shows more than 300,000 clones, about 88% of them seen only once.

Sequenced here: peripheral blood, sampled in a trial of Ad26.COV2.S vaccine versus placebo. V usage is TRBV7-2 and J usage is TRBJ2-1; unclear D gene. This sequence was found in a person between 18 and 59 years old who received the Ad26.COV2.S COVID-19 vaccine or a placebo. For the CDR3, the DNA is TGTGCCAGCAGCTTAGTGAGGCGAATGGGCAATGAGCAGTTCTTC. It yields the protein CASSLVRRMGNEQFF.